This TCR beta chain was profiled in a study of cytomegalovirus exposure and HLA in healthy donors. With V trimmed by 5 bases and J by 1 base, 6 bases remained unmatched. Germline V lookup: CDR1 SGHTA, CDR2 FQGNSA. There are 16 residues in the CDR3. Study-wide points: By HLA locus, TCR association rates varied in a later analysis, with DRB1 showing the most and HLA-C the fewest.

60 Vbeta and 13 Jbeta primers were used in PCR. The assay was immunoSEQ multiplex PCR, and TCRdb's table has in-frame clones only and misses some. The repertoire holds about 170,000 clones, roughly 81% seen once, with roughly 4.9% in the top ten. Concerning this clone: What it binds is not known.

The TCR comes from a woman aged 18-29 years in good health and CMV-seropositive. V usage is TRBV7-2 and J usage is TRBJ2-3, with 10 bases that match TRBD2. Sequenced sample: PBMCs. The CDR3 loop reads CASSQGLAGGTDTQYF. The CDR3 DNA sequence: TGTGCCAGCAGCCAGGGGCTAGCGGGGGGCACAGATACGCAGTATTTT.